The following is a TCR beta chain sequence with its context. The sample originates from a study of radiotherapy plus CTLA-4 blockade in lung cancer. Germline assignment: CDR1 MGHRA and CDR2 YSYEKL. This CDR3 region has 13 residues. The germline V and J ends were trimmed by 4 bases and 10 bases, with 15 bases remaining between them. The data were produced by immunoSEQ multiplex PCR, yet TCRdb's version contains in-frame clones alone and is incomplete. Here the sample spans more than 90,000 clones, around nine tenths being singletons. This specimen consisted of peripheral blood, obtained from a patient treated with radiotherapy plus ipilimumab. The chain is built from TRBV4-1 and TRBJ2-3, with unresolved D. This sequence originates from a human donor with non-small cell lung cancer that progressed on radiotherapy plus ipilimumab. Written as DNA, the CDR3 is TGCGCCAGCAGCCCGTGGGGAAGATCTGCGCAGTATTTT. Translation gives CASSPWGRSAQYF.